These 5 T cell receptor beta chains were all obtained from the same sample, sequenced in a study of cytomegalovirus exposure and HLA in healthy donors. Vbeta (60) and Jbeta (13) primers were used in the PCR. Libraries were prepared by immunoSEQ multiplex PCR; TCRdb keeps only in-frame clonotypes and omits some of them. The data hold 130,000 to 150,000 clones, with about 75% observed a single time. Sequences were obtained from PBMCs. Source of these receptors: a man aged 18-30 years in good health and CMV-seronegative.

In its sample, this clone was seen once. The genes are TRBV28 and TRBJ1-2; 10 bases are a match to TRBD1. V trimming: 7 bases; J trimming: 8 bases; junction bases outside the gene matches: 10. The CDR3 covers 14 residues. Germline V gives CDR1 MDHEN, CDR2 SYDVKM. Here the CDR3 reads CASTSGTGAWGYTF. CDR3 DNA: TGTGCCAGCACCTCGGGGACAGGGGCATGGGGCTACACCTTC.

The chain joins TRBV30 to TRBJ1-3; a weak D match, TRBD1 (6 bases). Germline CDR1 is GTSNPN and CDR2 is SVGIG (reference sequence). Deletions cut 4 bases from V and 2 bases from J, with 15 bases between. CDR3 length equals 15 residues. Here the CDR3 reads CAWMGGGIAGNTIYF. DNA for the CDR3: TGTGCCTGGATGGGAGGGGGGATCGCTGGAAACACCATATATTTT.

The chain combines TRBV6-6 with TRBJ1-5; no reliable D call. The V gene lost 6 bases and the J gene lost 7 bases, with 19 bases spanning the gap. CDR1 MNHNY and CDR2 SVGAGI come from the germline V gene (reference sequence). CDR3 length: 15 amino acids. This CDR3 is CASSPPNSEVQPQHF. The CDR3 DNA reads as TGTGCCAGCAGCCCTCCCAATTCGGAGGTGCAGCCCCAGCATTTT.

This clone was seen more than once but under ten times. This sequence joins TRBV7-3 and TRBJ2-1, with 9 nucleotides matching TRBD2. V shed 3 bases, J shed 8 bases, and the junction held 5 bases outside the gene matches. CDR3 length: 14 amino acids. The germline gives CDR1 SGHTA, CDR2 FQGTGA. Here the CDR3 reads CASSFSGRGDEQFF. The CDR3 DNA reads as TGTGCCAGCAGCTTTAGCGGGAGAGGCGATGAGCAGTTCTTC.

The gene calls are TRBV2 and TRBJ2-7, with 8 bases identical to TRBD1. Per the germline V gene, CDR1 is SNHLY and CDR2 is FYNNEI. J lost 2 bases, V lost 5 bases, and 5 bases had no gene match. The CDR3 length is 14 residues. CDR3 in DNA: TGTGCCAGCAGTCCGGGACAGGATCCCTACGAGCAGTACTTC. It yields the protein CASSPGQDPYEQYF.